The clone carrying this T cell receptor (beta chain) was counted only a few times. Its antigen remains unknown. The CDR3 length is 16 residues. J gave up 6 bases and V 4 bases, and 14 bases lay outside the gene matches. Using its own MiXCR run on the 5' RACE reads, TCRdb lists one record per CDR3 protein. The sample records around 440,000 distinct CDR3 sequences, 17% being singletons. This record comes from a study of CD8 T cells in ankylosing spondylitis. Study results and caveats: A number of the motif variants had already been described in reactive arthritis synovial fluid and blood. Clones linked to the disease showed a CD8+ phenotype. They occurred at relatively low frequencies in peripheral blood. The study identified a TCR beta motif of roughly eight highly homologous variants that appeared characteristic of ankylosing spondylitis blood.

Sequencing was performed on blood, either unsorted or a sorted T cell fraction (not recorded which). The chain couples TRBV12-3 or TRBV12-4 to TRBJ1-1, with 7 bases that match TRBD1. This sequence originates from a male donor with ankylosing spondylitis. Here the CDR3 DNA reads TGTGCCAGCAGTTCCCGAAACAGGGGCGATTTAGCTGAAGCTTTCTTT. Amino acid sequence: CASSSRNRGDLAEAFF.